This T cell receptor (beta chain) was profiled in a study of blood T cell repertoires in COVID-19. About the study: Material from acute and convalescent COVID-19 was sourced from the United States, Italy and Spain. Sources were T cells, B-cell-depleted T cells, or PBMCs; the material itself was cDNA or gDNA.

The J segment lost 7 bases and the V segment lost 9 bases, leaving 12 bases of the junction unmatched. Germline loops: CDR1 KGHDR, CDR2 SFDVKD. The CDR3 extends over 14 amino acids. Source study methods: Amplification with reference gene primers provided the estimates of nucleated cell counts. Profiling relied on immunoSEQ multiplex PCR, and the TCRdb table lists in-frame clones only, not all of them. Clone size and V and J calls were adopted from that table, with D and trimming inferred from the DNA. The sample records tens of thousands of clones, 75% to 90% being singletons. This sequence originates from a man aged 80 or over with active or convalescent COVID-19. The chain is built from TRBV24-1 and TRBJ2-5; 8 bases agree with TRBD2. Sequencing was done on a sample of peripheral blood. In nucleotides, the CDR3 is TGTGCCACCTCAACTAGCGGAGGGGTAGGGACCCAGTACTTC. Protein product: CATSTSGGVGTQYF.